These 17 T cell receptor beta chains originate from one sample sequenced in a study of T cell responses to AZD1222 COVID-19 vaccine. This table comes from immunoSEQ multiplex PCR, and its TCRdb copy is limited to in-frame clones, with some not included. This sample has 150,000 to 200,000 clones, with approximately 93% found just once. Sequencing used peripheral blood, obtained on day 0 of AZD1222 vaccination. The receptor source for this set is an adult in good health.

The CDR3 spells CASSLLDASYEQYF. DNA for the CDR3: TGTGCCAGCAGCTTGTTGGATGCGTCCTACGAGCAGTACTTC. This chain connects TRBV5-6 to TRBJ2-7; no firm D call. This CDR3 comprises 14 residues. The V end lost 1 base, the J end lost 1 base, and 9 bases lay between the germline ends. Germline CDR1 and CDR2: SGHDT and YYEEEE.

This clone was counted a few times. This chain joins TRBV3-1 (or the pseudogene TRBV3-2) and TRBJ1-1, with D hard to call. The V end was cut by 1 base, the J end by 12 bases, with 18 bases between. The CDR3 extends over 14 amino acids. Germline CDR1 is LGHDT and CDR2 is YNNKEL (reference sequence). Written as DNA, the CDR3 is TGTGCCAGCAGCCAAGTTACGGGCCCTGGAGGGACTTTCTTT. This encodes CASSQVTGPGGTFF.

The chain recombines TRBV14 with TRBJ1-1, with D uncertain. V dropped 1 base and J dropped 3 bases, with 9 bases sitting between them. Looked up from germline, CDR1 is SGHDN and CDR2 is FVKESK. The CDR3 is 14 residues long. CDR3 coding DNA: TGTGCCAGCAGCCAAGTTTCTGGGTACACTGAAGCTTTCTTT. Residues: CASSQVSGYTEAFF.

The chain joins TRBV7-9 to TRBJ1-6; 9 nucleotides match TRBD1. The germline gives CDR1 SEHNR, CDR2 FQNEAQ (reference sequence). J gave up 10 bases and V 4 bases, and 8 bases lay outside the gene matches. The CDR3 length is 15 residues. This chain's CDR3 is CASSSNGQGSSPLHF. The CDR3 DNA sequence: TGTGCCAGCAGCTCAAACGGACAGGGGTCCTCACCCCTCCACTTT.

The chain has TRBV18 and TRBJ1-1, with unresolved D. Trimming left V 5 bases short and J 6 bases short, with 7 bases between. This CDR3 has 11 amino acids. CDR1 is KGHSH, CDR2 LQKENI, per germline. CDR3 sequence: CASSEAPEAFF. The CDR3 DNA reads TGTGCCAGCTCAGAGGCGCCTGAAGCTTTCTTT.

The chain recombines TRBV18 with TRBJ2-7; TRBD2 agrees at 8 bases. The CDR3 spans 15 residues. V shed 6 bases and J 4 bases; nucleotides not matched to a gene: 11. Germline values: CDR1 KGHSH, CDR2 LQKENI. The CDR3 spells CASSPPAGGSYEQYF. The CDR3 DNA reads as TGTGCCAGCTCGCCCCCTGCGGGGGGATCTTACGAGCAGTACTTC. The full variable domain, in which reference TRBV18 and TRBJ2-7 provide the parts outside the CDR3, is NAGVMQNPRHLVRRRGQEARLRCSPMKGHSHVYWYRQLPEEGLKFMVYLQKENIIDESGMPKERFSAEFPKEGPSILRIQQVVRGDSAAYFCASSPPAGGSYEQYFGPGTRLTVT.

The gene calls are TRBV27 and TRBJ2-2, with D maybe TRBD1 (6 bases). Trimming took off 6 bases at V and 3 bases at J, with 14 bases between the two ends. Germline V gives CDR1 MNHEY, CDR2 SMNVEV (reference sequence). There are 15 residues in the CDR3. This CDR3 is CASSRQAGYTGELFF. Written as DNA, the CDR3 is TGTGCCAGCAGCAGACAGGCGGGTTACACCGGGGAGCTGTTTTTT.

This clone has more than one count but fewer than ten. The chain recombines TRBV5-1 with TRBJ1-5, with TRBD1 as a possible D gene (5 bases). Looked up from germline, CDR1 is SGHRS and CDR2 is YFSETQ. V was pared by 5 bases and J by 3 bases, with 15 bases between. The CDR3 is 15 amino acids. The CDR3 is CASSPSGRDNQPQHF. The CDR3 coding sequence is TGCGCCAGCAGTCCGTCAGGGAGGGACAATCAGCCCCAGCATTTT.

The rearrangement joins TRBV3-1 (or the pseudogene TRBV3-2) to TRBJ1-2; no reliable D call. Germline CDR1 and CDR2: LGHDT and YNNKEL (reference sequence). The CDR3 has 13 residues. Trimming removed 1 base at V and 8 bases at J, with 11 bases between. CDR3 protein: CASSQGGRDGYTF. The CDR3 DNA reads TGTGCCAGCAGCCAAGGAGGAAGAGACGGCTACACCTTC.

The chain employs TRBV10-3 and TRBJ1-1, with TRBD1 matching over 8 bases. The V and J ends lost 6 bases and 3 bases, in that order; junction bases with no gene match: 0. The CDR3 loop spans 12 amino acids. Per germline, CDR1 ENHRY and CDR2 SYGVKD. The CDR3 reads CAIRTGDTEAFF. DNA for the CDR3: TGTGCCATCAGGACAGGGGACACTGAAGCTTTCTTT.

The V call is TRBV5-6, the J call TRBJ1-6; 7 positions agree with TRBD1. J was trimmed by 5 bases and V by 2 bases; bases with no gene match: 7. This CDR3 has 16 amino acids. CDR1 is SGHDT and CDR2 is YYEEEE in the germline V gene. The CDR3 DNA reads TGTGCCAGCAGCTTTTGGGTACAGGGGAATAATTCACCCCTCCACTTT. Encoded protein: CASSFWVQGNNSPLHF.

The chain joins TRBV6-1 to TRBJ1-6, with D unresolved. Trimming removed 3 bases at V and 2 bases at J, with 11 bases between. The germline V gene encodes CDR1 MNHNS and CDR2 SASEGT. This CDR3 comprises 16 residues. For the CDR3, the DNA is TGTGCCAGCAGTGAGGCGGTGGGGACCTATAATTCACCCCTCCACTTT. This gives the protein CASSEAVGTYNSPLHF.

The V call is TRBV5-1, the J call TRBJ1-2; D remains unclear. This CDR3 comprises 13 residues. Germline V gene data show CDR1 as SGHRS and CDR2 as YFSETQ. The V end was cut by 0 bases, the J end by 8 bases, with 11 bases between. CDR3 amino acids: CASSLGTDEGYTF. CDR3 sequence (DNA): TGCGCCAGCAGCTTGGGTACAGATGAAGGCTACACCTTC.

V usage is TRBV6-5 and J usage is TRBJ1-6; D remains unclear. Between the trimmed V and J ends, which lost 6 bases and 10 bases, there was a span of 13 bases. The germline V gene encodes CDR1 MNHEY and CDR2 SVGAGI. This CDR3 contains 13 residues. The CDR3 spells CASSQAGGSPLHF. CDR3 coding DNA: TGTGCCAGCAGCCAGGCTGGCGGGTCACCCCTCCACTTT.

The CDR3 bases are TGTGCCAGCGGTTCGGACAGTTTCTCTAGGTTCTTC. Protein: CASGSDSFSRFF. This sequence joins TRBV2 and TRBJ2-1; D is possibly TRBD1 (6 bases). Germline loops: CDR1 SNHLY, CDR2 FYNNEI. Trimming left V 8 bases short and J 15 bases short, with 20 bases between. This CDR3 comprises 12 residues. The entire variable domain, with the rest obtained from reference TRBV2 and TRBJ2-1, is as follows: EPEVTQTPSHQVTQMGQEVILRCVPISNHLYFYWYRQILGQKVEFLVSFYNNEISEKSEIFDDQFSVERPDGSNFTLKIRSTKLEDSAMYFCASGSDSFSRFFGPGTRLTVL.

This sequence joins TRBV6-2 or TRBV6-3 and TRBJ1-6; no firm D call. The CDR3 sequence is 14 residues long. The ends were cut back, 5 bases at V and 5 bases at J, with 10 bases in the middle. Looked up from germline, CDR1 is MNHEY and CDR2 is SVGEGT. The CDR3: CASSRRTNNSPLHF. The CDR3 DNA follows: TGTGCCAGCAGTCGGCGGACTAATAATTCACCCCTCCACTTT.

The V and J genes are TRBV19 and TRBJ2-6; a weak D match, TRBD1 (5 bases). CDR1 is LNHDA and CDR2 is SQIVND in the germline V gene (reference sequence). V gave up 6 bases and J gave up 2 bases, with 11 bases separating them. The CDR3 has 15 residues. CDR3 nucleotides: TGTGCCAGTAGGGATGGGGCGACTGGGGCCAACGTCCTGACTTTC. Its translation: CASRDGATGANVLTF.